One and the same sample provided the 19 T cell receptor beta chains below, sequenced in a study of blood T cell repertoires in COVID-19. Using immunoSEQ multiplex PCR, the repertoire was profiled, and TCRdb retains in-frame clones only, with some absent. In the table there are some 220,000 clones, about nine tenths of which are singletons. The source material was PBMCs or T cells enriched from blood (not recorded which). These receptors all stem from a woman aged 45-65 years in a cohort exposed to, infected with or recovered from COVID-19 (not recorded which).

V is TRBV5-5 and J is TRBJ1-2; D might be TRBD1 (5 bases). V was shortened by 4 bases and J by 1 base, with 8 bases between the two germline ends. CDR3 length: 13 residues. Germline V gene sequence: CDR1 SGHKS, CDR2 YYEKEE (reference sequence). CDR3 DNA sequence: TGTGCCAGCAGCCCGGACATTAACTATGGCTACACCTTC. It yields the protein CASSPDINYGYTF.

The chain links TRBV5-1 to TRBJ2-3, with D possibly being TRBD2 (5 bases). The CDR3 is 14 residues long. CDR1 is SGHRS, CDR2 YFSETQ, per germline. V was pared by 0 bases and J by 3 bases, with 8 bases between. DNA for the CDR3: TGCGCCAGCAGCTTGGGCGGGCAGACAGATACGCAGTATTTT. Its protein product is CASSLGGQTDTQYF.

The chain recombines TRBV6-5 with TRBJ2-7; 10 bases are a match to TRBD2. The CDR3 has 14 residues. Losses at the gene ends were 7 bases for V and 2 bases for J; bases not matched to a gene: 5. Germline loops: CDR1 MNHEY, CDR2 SVGAGI. The CDR3 DNA is TGTGCCAGCACCTTAGCGGGGGGAACCTACGAGCAGTACTTC. Protein product: CASTLAGGTYEQYF.

The chain has TRBV19 and TRBJ2-3; 9 bases match TRBD2. CDR1 and CDR2 from the germline V gene are LNHDA and SQIVND (reference sequence). Unmatched junction bases numbered 5, after V lost 6 bases and J lost 4 bases. CDR3 size: 14 residues. Written as DNA, the CDR3 is TGTGCCAGTAGGGGCGGGGGGGCCGCAGATACGCAGTATTTT. This gives the protein CASRGGGAADTQYF.

The gene calls are TRBV7-2 and TRBJ2-7; TRBD2 matches 12 bases. Germline CDR1 is SGHTA and CDR2 is FQGNSA. The J segment lost 6 bases and the V segment lost 0 bases, leaving 3 bases of the junction unmatched. This CDR3 is 15 amino acids long. The CDR3 spells CASSLALAGGLEQYF. The CDR3 bases are TGTGCCAGCAGCTTAGCCCTAGCGGGGGGGCTCGAGCAGTACTTC.

The chain employs TRBV29-1 and TRBJ1-2, with 8 bases matching TRBD1. The CDR3 is made up of 14 amino acids. CDR1 and CDR2 from the germline V gene are SQVTM and ANQGSEA. V lost 0 bases to trimming and J lost 4 bases; unmatched junction nucleotides: 4. The CDR3 loop is CSVEEAGGGYGYTF. CDR3 DNA: TGCAGCGTTGAAGAAGCAGGGGGCGGCTATGGCTACACCTTC.

This clone was observed a few times. The V call is TRBV7-3, the J call TRBJ2-2; tentatively, D is TRBD1 (6 bases). The CDR3 runs to 12 residues. Germline V gives CDR1 SGHTA, CDR2 FQGTGA. Between the trimmed V and J ends, which lost 7 bases and 6 bases, there was a span of 9 bases. As DNA, the CDR3 is TGTGCCAGCACACAGGGAGCCGGGGAGCTGTTTTTT. This gives the protein CASTQGAGELFF. Using reference TRBV7-3 and TRBJ2-2 for the parts outside the CDR3, the full variable domain is GAGVSQTPSNKVTEKGKYVELRCDPISGHTALYWYRQSLGQGPEFLIYFQGTGAADDSGLPNDRFFAVRPEGSVSTLKIQRTERGDSAVYLCASTQGAGELFFGEGSRLTVL.

V usage is TRBV6-5 and J usage is TRBJ2-3, with 7 bases lining up with TRBD2. The CDR3 has 12 residues. Germline-derived CDR1 and CDR2 are MNHEY and SVGAGI. V shed 4 bases and J 6 bases; nucleotides not matched to a gene: 1. In DNA form, the CDR3 reads TGTGCCAGCAGTTGGGGGGGGGATACGCAGTATTTT. Encoded protein: CASSWGGDTQYF.

The J gene is TRBJ1-6, the V gene TRBV10-3; tentative D call: TRBD1 (5 bases). This CDR3 region has 13 residues. Trimming shortened V by 6 bases and J by 10 bases, and 13 bases separated the two germline ends. CDR1 and CDR2 from the germline V gene are ENHRY and SYGVKD. CDR3 bases: TGTGCCATCAGCGACCATGGGGGGTCACCCCTCCACTTT. Translation gives CAISDHGGSPLHF.

The J gene is TRBJ1-1, the V gene TRBV25-1; 9 bases are a match to TRBD1. Germline CDR1 is MGHDK and CDR2 is SYGVNS. With 6 bases clipped from V and 5 bases from J, the junction kept 13 bases outside the gene matches. The CDR3 is 16 amino acids. The DNA of the CDR3 is TGTGCCAGCAGGCGCGATACAGGGGGCGCGTTTACTGAAGCTTTCTTT. This sequence encodes CASRRDTGGAFTEAFF.

This clone has just one count. The gene calls are TRBV30 and TRBJ2-3, with TRBD2 matching 8 bases. The CDR3 sequence is 13 residues long. Trimming cost V 5 bases and J 1 base; bases outside gene matches: 2. Germline lookup yields CDR1 GTSNPN and CDR2 SVGIG (reference sequence). CDR3 coding DNA: TGTGCCTGGCGGCGGGGGGGCACAGATACGCAGTATTTT. This translates into CAWRRGGTDTQYF.

The chain's CDR3 is CASSQDPQGASYGYTF. The DNA of the CDR3 is TGTGCCAGCAGCCAAGATCCACAGGGGGCAAGTTATGGCTACACCTTC. V gene TRBV4-2 combines with J gene TRBJ1-2, with 9 bases aligning to TRBD1. In germline, CDR1 is LGHNA, CDR2 YNFKEQ. This CDR3 is 16 amino acids long. The V segment lost 0 bases and the J segment 5 bases; nucleotides outside the gene matches: 7.

This chain joins TRBV7-8 and TRBJ1-2; D is ambiguous. The V gene lost 5 bases and the J gene lost 7 bases, with 8 bases spanning the gap. The CDR3 has 11 residues. CDR1 and CDR2 from the germline V gene are SGHVS and FQNEAQ. Written as DNA, the CDR3 is TGTGCCAGCAGCGATATGAGTGGCTACACCTTC. Its protein product is CASSDMSGYTF.

V usage is TRBV28 and J usage is TRBJ1-2, with 12 nucleotides matching TRBD1. The germline V gene encodes CDR1 MDHEN and CDR2 SYDVKM. The trim removed 6 bases at V and 7 bases at J, leaving 6 bases unmatched. The CDR3 extends over 14 amino acids. CDR3 sequence (DNA): TGTGCCAGCAGGAAGGGACAGGGGGCTAGTGGCTACACCTTC. Encoded protein: CASRKGQGASGYTF.

The DNA of the CDR3 is TGTGCCAGCAGCCCCCAGAATCAGCCCCAGCATTTT. Protein product: CASSPQNQPQHF. The chain has TRBV7-9 and TRBJ1-5; no clear D. The germline V gene encodes CDR1 SEHNR and CDR2 FQNEAQ (reference sequence). The CDR3 has 12 residues. Trimming pared 5 bases from V and 4 bases from J, leaving 6 bases between.

The chain employs TRBV4-3 and TRBJ2-5; D is perhaps TRBD1 (6 bases). Deletions cut 0 bases from V and 5 bases from J, with 13 bases between. There are 15 residues in the CDR3. Germline-derived CDR1 and CDR2 are LGHNA and YSLEER. The CDR3 region is CASSQDGQGTETQYF. The CDR3 coding sequence is TGCGCCAGCAGCCAAGATGGGCAGGGGACGGAGACCCAGTACTTC.

The chain joins TRBV7-2 to TRBJ2-1; 11 nucleotides match TRBD2. There are 15 residues in the CDR3. J gave up 9 bases and V 5 bases, and 9 bases lay outside the gene matches. Germline CDR1 and CDR2: SGHTA and FQGNSA. CDR3 loop: CASSATSGGVGEQFF. The DNA for the CDR3 is TGTGCCAGCAGCGCAACTAGCGGGGGTGTCGGTGAGCAGTTCTTC.

The chain employs TRBV4-2 and TRBJ1-1; D remains ambiguous. With 0 bases removed from V and 7 bases from J, the gap between germline ends came to 12 bases. The CDR3 runs to 14 residues. In germline, CDR1 is LGHNA, CDR2 YNFKEQ. The CDR3 reads CASSQDLVSIEAFF. CDR3 DNA sequence: TGTGCCAGCAGCCAAGATTTAGTTAGCATTGAAGCTTTCTTT.

The chain employs TRBV11-2 and TRBJ2-3; 8 nucleotides align to TRBD2. This CDR3 has 19 residues. Germline-derived CDR1 and CDR2 are SGHAT and FQNNGV. Trimming cost V 4 bases and J 2 bases; bases outside gene matches: 17. CDR3 coding DNA: TGTGCCAGCAGCTGGGAGCAGAGGGTCGGGGGGGCCGCCACAGATACGCAGTATTTT. Translation: CASSWEQRVGGAATDTQYF.